The TCR beta chain described here comes from a study of CD8 T cells in ankylosing spondylitis. Each TCR beta library was made by quantitative 5'-RACE that incorporated molecular barcodes. TCRdb reprocessed the 5' RACE reads via MiXCR and lists one record per CDR3 protein. The sample consists of fewer than 550,000 distinct CDR3 sequences, over 4% of them appearing once. General study points: CD8+ by phenotype, disease-linked clones were relatively rare in peripheral blood. Seemingly distinctive of ankylosing spondylitis blood was a TCR beta motif formed by eight highly homologous variants.

CDR1 is DFQATT and CDR2 is SNEGSKA in the germline V gene (reference sequence). The CDR3 length is 14 residues. The germline V and J ends were trimmed by 5 bases and 4 bases, with 15 bases remaining between them. This clonotype was detected many times. The antigen remains undetermined. The receptor was isolated from a male donor with ankylosing spondylitis. The sample comprised blood, either unsorted or a sorted T cell fraction (not recorded which). V gene TRBV20-1 combines with J gene TRBJ1-5; D is uncertain. The CDR3 DNA sequence: TGCAGTGCTTCGCGGGGAACCTTAAATCAGCCCCAGCATTTT. This sequence encodes CSASRGTLNQPQHF.